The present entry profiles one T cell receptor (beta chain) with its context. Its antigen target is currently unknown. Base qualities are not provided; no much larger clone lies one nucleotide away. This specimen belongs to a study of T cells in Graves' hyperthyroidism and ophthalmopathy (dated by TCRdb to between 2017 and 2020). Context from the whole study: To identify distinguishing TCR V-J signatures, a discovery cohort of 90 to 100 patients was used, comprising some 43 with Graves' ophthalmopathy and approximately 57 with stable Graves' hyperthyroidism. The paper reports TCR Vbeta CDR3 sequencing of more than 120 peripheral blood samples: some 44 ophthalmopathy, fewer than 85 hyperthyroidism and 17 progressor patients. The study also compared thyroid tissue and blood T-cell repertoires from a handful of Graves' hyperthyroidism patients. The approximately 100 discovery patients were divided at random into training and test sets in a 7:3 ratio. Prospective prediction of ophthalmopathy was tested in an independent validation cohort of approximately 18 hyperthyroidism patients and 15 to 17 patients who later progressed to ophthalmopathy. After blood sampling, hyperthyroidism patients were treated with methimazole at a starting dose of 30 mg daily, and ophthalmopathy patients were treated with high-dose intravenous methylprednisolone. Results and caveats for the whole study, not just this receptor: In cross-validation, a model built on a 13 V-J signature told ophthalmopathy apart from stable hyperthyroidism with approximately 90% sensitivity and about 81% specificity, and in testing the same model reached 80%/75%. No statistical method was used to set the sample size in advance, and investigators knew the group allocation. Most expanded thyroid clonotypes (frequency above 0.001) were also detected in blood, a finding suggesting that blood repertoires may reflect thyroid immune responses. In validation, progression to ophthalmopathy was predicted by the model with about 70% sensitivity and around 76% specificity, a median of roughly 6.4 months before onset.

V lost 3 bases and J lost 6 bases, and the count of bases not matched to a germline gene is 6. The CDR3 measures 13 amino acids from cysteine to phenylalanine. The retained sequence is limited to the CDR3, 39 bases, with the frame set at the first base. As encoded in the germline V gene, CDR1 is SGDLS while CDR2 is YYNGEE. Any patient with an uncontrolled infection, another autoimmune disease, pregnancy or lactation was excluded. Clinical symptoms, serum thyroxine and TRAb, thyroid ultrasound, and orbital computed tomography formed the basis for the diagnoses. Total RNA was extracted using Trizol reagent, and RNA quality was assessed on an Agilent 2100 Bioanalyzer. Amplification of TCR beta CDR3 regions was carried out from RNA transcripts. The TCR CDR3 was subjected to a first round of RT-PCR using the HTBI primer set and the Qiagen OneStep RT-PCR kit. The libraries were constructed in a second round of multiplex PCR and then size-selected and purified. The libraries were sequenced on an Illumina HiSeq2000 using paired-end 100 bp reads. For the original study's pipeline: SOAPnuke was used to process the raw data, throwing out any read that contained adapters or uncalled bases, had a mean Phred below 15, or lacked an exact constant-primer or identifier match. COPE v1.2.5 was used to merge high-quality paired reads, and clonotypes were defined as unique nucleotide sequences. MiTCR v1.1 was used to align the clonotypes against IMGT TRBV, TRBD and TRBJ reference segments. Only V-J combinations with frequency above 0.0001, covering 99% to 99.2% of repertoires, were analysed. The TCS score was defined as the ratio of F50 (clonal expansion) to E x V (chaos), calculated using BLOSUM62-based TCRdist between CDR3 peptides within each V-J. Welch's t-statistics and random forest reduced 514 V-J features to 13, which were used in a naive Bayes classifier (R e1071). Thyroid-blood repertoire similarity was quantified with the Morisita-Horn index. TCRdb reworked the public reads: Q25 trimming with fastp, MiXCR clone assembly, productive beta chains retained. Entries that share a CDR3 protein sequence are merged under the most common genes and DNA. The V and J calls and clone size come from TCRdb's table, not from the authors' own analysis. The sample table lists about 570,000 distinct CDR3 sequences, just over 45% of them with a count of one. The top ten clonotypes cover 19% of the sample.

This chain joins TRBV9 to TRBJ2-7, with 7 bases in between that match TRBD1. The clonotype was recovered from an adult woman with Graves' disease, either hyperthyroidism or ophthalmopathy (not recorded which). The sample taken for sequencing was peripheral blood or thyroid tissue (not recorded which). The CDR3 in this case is CASSAGQRGEQYF. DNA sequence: TGTGCCAGCAGCGCGGGACAGAGGGGCGAGCAGTACTTC.